The TCR beta chain under discussion was sequenced for a study of cytomegalovirus exposure and HLA in healthy donors (dated by TCRdb to the late 2010s). For context, the study as a whole: A later analysis indicated that the 120 or so validation repertoires were generated on the platform also employed for the 700 or so repertoires of the first cohort. Along with the roughly 670-subject first cohort, a separate validation cohort of over a hundred different subjects was used. To predict cytomegalovirus infection status, the study brought together high-throughput TCR immunosequencing, statistical association of individual TCRs with disease status, and machine learning. The study aimed to test whether signatures of past pathogen exposure could be identified by cataloging public T cell receptors.

Donors formed part of the validation cohort, which comprised some 120 subjects and was distinct from the first cohort of under 750 subjects. Reading from cysteine to phenylalanine, the CDR3 counts 15 amino acids. The kept DNA is CDR3 alone, 45 bases in frame from the first base. From the germline V gene, CDR1 is SGHRS and CDR2 is YFSETQ. V and J are trimmed by 3 bases and 1 base, and the gene matches miss 6 bases of the junction. Library generation was performed with the immunoSEQ multiplex PCR assay. The authors' pipeline ran thus. A statistical classification framework was developed to diagnose cytomegalovirus status using the catalog of TCR beta chain sequences. Entries here come from immuneACCESS through TCRdb and include only in-frame sequences with V and J called. Some clones fail to appear in such tables; in the studies checked, an unresolved V gene covers under half of the shortfall, and the cause of the remainder is unknown. V and J calls and clone size are as listed in that table; D and trimming were resolved from the DNA. The sample includes some 170,000 clones, with about 89% observed a single time. The ten top clones hold roughly 7% of the sample.

The research as a whole found: A later analysis found that TCRs clustered in the first cohort also tended to co-occur in the 130 or so validation repertoires, with approximately 95% of cluster scores above 0. The validation cohort had no HLA typing available for a later analysis, so co-occurrence within that cohort was assessed over all 120 or so repertoires. In vitro tests confirmed that a few of the cytomegalovirus-associated TCR beta chains recognize cytomegalovirus antigens. Across donors, most TCR sequences were observed very rarely, whereas some public TCRs were present in many individuals. The authors suggested that the approach could potentially be generalized to other disease states and immunological phenotypes. In both the original and validation cohorts, the classifier was reported to diagnose cytomegalovirus status with high specificity and sensitivity. The study listed approximately 160 TCR beta chains as associated with cytomegalovirus.

For this clone: This receptor's antigen is unknown. No qualities accompany the bases; no much larger clone lies one base away.

The chain joins TRBV5-1 to TRBJ2-5; 7 of the junction bases match TRBD2. The sequence derives from a man between 25 and 39 years old in good health and CMV-seropositive. Sequencing was carried out using PBMCs. The nucleotide sequence reads as follows: TGCGCCAGCAGCTCGACAGCGGGGTCCCAAGAGACCCAGTACTTC. This sequence encodes CASSSTAGSQETQYF.